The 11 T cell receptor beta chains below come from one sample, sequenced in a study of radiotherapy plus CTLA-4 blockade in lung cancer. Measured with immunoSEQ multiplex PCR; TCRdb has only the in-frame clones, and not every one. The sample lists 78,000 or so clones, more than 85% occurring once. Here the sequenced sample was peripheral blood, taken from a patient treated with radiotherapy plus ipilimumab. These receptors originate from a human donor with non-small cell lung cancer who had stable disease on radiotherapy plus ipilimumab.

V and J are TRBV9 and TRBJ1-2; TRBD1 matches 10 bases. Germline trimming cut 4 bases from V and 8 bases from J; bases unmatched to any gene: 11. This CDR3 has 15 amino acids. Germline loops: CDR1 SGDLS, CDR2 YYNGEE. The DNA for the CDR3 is TGTGCCAGCAGCCCCTGGACAGGGGGTGGAGTGGGCTACACCTTC. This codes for CASSPWTGGGVGYTF.

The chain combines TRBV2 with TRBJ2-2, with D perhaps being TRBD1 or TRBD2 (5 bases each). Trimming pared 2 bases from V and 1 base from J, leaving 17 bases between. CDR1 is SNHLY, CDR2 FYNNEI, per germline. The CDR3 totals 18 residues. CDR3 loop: CASSELGPRTQNTGELFF. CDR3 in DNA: TGTGCCAGCAGTGAACTGGGGCCTAGGACTCAGAACACCGGGGAGCTGTTTTTT. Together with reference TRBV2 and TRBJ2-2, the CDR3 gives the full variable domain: EPEVTQTPSHQVTQMGQEVILRCVPISNHLYFYWYRQILGQKVEFLVSFYNNEISEKSEIFDDQFSVERPDGSNFTLKIRSTKLEDSAMYFCASSELGPRTQNTGELFFGEGSRLTVL.

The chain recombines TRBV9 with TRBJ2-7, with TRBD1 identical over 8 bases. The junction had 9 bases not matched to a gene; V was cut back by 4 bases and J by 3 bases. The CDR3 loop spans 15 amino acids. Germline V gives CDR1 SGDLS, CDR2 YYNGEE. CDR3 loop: CASSPGTGKNYEQYF. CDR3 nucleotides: TGTGCCAGCAGCCCTGGGACAGGTAAAAACTACGAGCAGTACTTC.

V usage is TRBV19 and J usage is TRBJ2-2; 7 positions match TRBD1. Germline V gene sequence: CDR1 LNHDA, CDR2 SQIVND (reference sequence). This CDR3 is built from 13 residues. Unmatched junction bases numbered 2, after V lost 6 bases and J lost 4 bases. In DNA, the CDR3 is TGTGCCAGTAGGACAGGGCCCACCGGGGAGCTGTTTTTT. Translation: CASRTGPTGELFF.

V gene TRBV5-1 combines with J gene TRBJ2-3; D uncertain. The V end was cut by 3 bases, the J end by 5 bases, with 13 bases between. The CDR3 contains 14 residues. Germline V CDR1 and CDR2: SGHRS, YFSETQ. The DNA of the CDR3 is TGCGCCAGCAGCTCGTCGACATCTAAAGATACGCAGTATTTT. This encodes CASSSSTSKDTQYF.

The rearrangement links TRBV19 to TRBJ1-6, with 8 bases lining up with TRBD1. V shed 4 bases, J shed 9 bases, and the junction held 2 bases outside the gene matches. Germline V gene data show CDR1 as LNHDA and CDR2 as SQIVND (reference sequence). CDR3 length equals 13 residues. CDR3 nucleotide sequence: TGTGCCAGTAGTAGTCAGGGGGCTTCACCCCTCCACTTT. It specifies CASSSQGASPLHF.

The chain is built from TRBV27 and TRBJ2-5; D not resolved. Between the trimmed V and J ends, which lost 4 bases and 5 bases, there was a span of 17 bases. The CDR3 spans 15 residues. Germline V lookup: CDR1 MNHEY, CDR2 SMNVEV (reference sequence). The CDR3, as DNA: TGTGCCAGCAGTTCCGGCCGAAGTAGGTACGAGACCCAGTACTTC. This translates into CASSSGRSRYETQYF.

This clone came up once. CDR3 coding DNA: TGTGCCAGCAGTTCCCCGCCGAGGCAGCCCCAGCATTTT. This encodes CASSSPPRQPQHF. The V call is TRBV28, the J call TRBJ1-5; D is ambiguous. The germline V gene encodes CDR1 MDHEN and CDR2 SYDVKM. V gave up 4 bases and J gave up 7 bases, with 11 bases separating them. The CDR3 covers 13 residues.

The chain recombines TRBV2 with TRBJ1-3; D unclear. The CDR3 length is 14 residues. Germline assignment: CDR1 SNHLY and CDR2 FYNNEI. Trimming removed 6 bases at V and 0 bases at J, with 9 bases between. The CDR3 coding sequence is TGTGCCAGCAGGTCGGGGAACTCTGGAAACACCATATATTTT. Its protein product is CASRSGNSGNTIYF.

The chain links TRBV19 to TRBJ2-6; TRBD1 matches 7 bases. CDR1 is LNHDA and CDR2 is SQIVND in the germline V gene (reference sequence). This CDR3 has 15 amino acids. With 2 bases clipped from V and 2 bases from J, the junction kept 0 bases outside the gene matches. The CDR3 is CASSIQGAGANVLTF. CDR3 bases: TGTGCCAGTAGTATACAGGGGGCTGGGGCCAACGTCCTGACTTTC.

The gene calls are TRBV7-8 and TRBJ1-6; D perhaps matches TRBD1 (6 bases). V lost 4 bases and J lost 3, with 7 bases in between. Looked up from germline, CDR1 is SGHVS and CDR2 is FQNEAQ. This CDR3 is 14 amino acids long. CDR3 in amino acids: CASSSDSYNSPLHF. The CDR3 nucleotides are TGTGCCAGCAGCTCGGACAGCTATAATTCACCCCTCCACTTT.